Each of the 28 T cell receptor beta chains below was sequenced from the same sample in a study of Graves' ophthalmopathy and Graves' hyperthyroidism. The authors amplified TCR beta CDR3 regions from RNA transcripts. Amplification began with first-round RT-PCR using HTBI primers, then second-round multiplex PCR was performed. TCRdb re-derived calls from the multiplex PCR reads in MiXCR, one entry per CDR3 protein. The data contain 650,000 to 800,000 distinct CDR3 sequences, over 40% of them singletons. Sequenced: peripheral blood. Source of these receptors: an adult man with Graves' ophthalmopathy.

The chain recombines TRBV30 with TRBJ2-5; the D is unclear. The length of the CDR3 is 13 residues. V was cut by 0 bases and J by 0 bases, with 5 bases left in between. CDR1 and CDR2 (germline): GTSNPN, SVGIG (reference sequence). The CDR3 DNA follows: TGTGCCTGGAGTGTACCGTACCAAGAGACCCAGTACTTC. Translating it yields CAWSVPYQETQYF.

This clonotype has ten or more counts. The V call is TRBV12-3 or TRBV12-4, the J call TRBJ1-1; TRBD1 is a possible D gene (5 bases). The CDR3 sequence is 13 residues long. The V and J ends lost 3 bases and 11 bases respectively, with 16 bases between them. CDR3 sequence reads: CASSLLGDPGAFF. The DNA for the CDR3 is TGTGCCAGCAGTTTGTTAGGGGATCCTGGGGCTTTCTTT.

This clonotype has at least ten counts. The chain couples TRBV25-1 to TRBJ2-2; D tentatively fits TRBD1 or TRBD2 (5 bases each). V lost 8 bases and J lost 6, with 22 bases in between. The CDR3 sequence is 16 residues long. Germline lookup yields CDR1 MGHDK and CDR2 SYGVNS. The CDR3 protein is CASAANQGLGAGELFF. CDR3 DNA sequence: TGTGCCAGCGCAGCTAATCAGGGATTGGGGGCCGGGGAGCTGTTTTTT.

This clonotype was seen ten or more times. The V gene is TRBV7-8, the J gene TRBJ2-7, with D perhaps matching TRBD2 (6 bases). CDR3 size: 12 residues. V was cut by 8 bases and J by 3 bases, with 11 bases left in between. CDR1 SGHVS and CDR2 FQNEAQ come from the germline V gene. The CDR3 is CASSGLFYEQYF. The DNA of the CDR3 is TGTGCCAGCTCCGGACTATTCTACGAGCAGTACTTC.

Ten or more counts support this clonotype. The chain combines TRBV10-3 with TRBJ2-7, with 7 positions matching TRBD1. The CDR3 contains 15 residues. The ends lost 0 bases at V and 4 bases at J; junction bases unmatched: 6. Germline V gene sequence: CDR1 ENHRY, CDR2 SYGVKD. The CDR3 DNA is TGTGCCATCAGTGAGTCGGGTGAGGGGGCGTACGAGCAGTACTTC. Its translation: CAISESGEGAYEQYF.

Note on this clonotype: A much larger clone differs from this one at a single base, so this may be a read error. The DNA for the CDR3 is TGTCCCAGCAGTTATGGTGGGGCGGAAGACACTGAAGCTTTCTTT. Translating it yields CPSSYGGAEDTEAFF. The genes are TRBV10-1 and TRBJ1-1; possible D gene TRBD1, 5 bases. Germline V gene data show CDR1 as WNHNN and CDR2 as SYGVQD (reference sequence). The CDR3 is 15 residues long.

This clonotype was detected only a few times. This could be a read error, since a much larger clone is one nucleotide away. The chain links TRBV7-8 to TRBJ2-5; TRBD2 agrees at 8 bases. The CDR3 totals 15 residues. V was pared by 4 bases and J by 1 base, with 5 bases of the junction left unmatched. Germline V gene data show CDR1 as SGHVS and CDR2 as FQNEAQ. The CDR3 nucleotides are TGTGCCAGCAGCTCACGGGGGGGATGCCAAGAGACCCAGTACTTC. Encoded protein: CASSSRGGCQETQYF.

The sample holds one count of this clonotype. The chain combines TRBV6-1 with TRBJ2-7, with D tentatively TRBD1 (5 bases). This CDR3 comprises 15 residues. Germline CDR1 is MNHNS and CDR2 is SASEGT. Trimming removed 11 bases from V and 2 bases from J, with 22 bases in between. The CDR3 DNA is TGTGCCTCCCAGGCGGCAGGGATATATGCCTACGAGCAGTACTTC. Translation: CASQAAGIYAYEQYF.

This clonotype has just a few counts. The chain combines TRBV4-1 with TRBJ2-7; D might be TRBD2 (6 bases). Germline values: CDR1 MGHRA, CDR2 YSYEKL. CDR3 length: 14 residues. The V and J ends lost 1 base and 4 bases respectively, with 11 bases between them. The CDR3 spells CASSQARAGYEQYF. The DNA of the CDR3 is TGCGCCAGCAGCCAAGCGCGAGCGGGTTACGAGCAGTACTTC.

This clonotype was observed at least ten times. This CDR3 reads CATSDLSGTGYTGELFF. DNA of the CDR3: TGTGCCACCAGTGATTTGAGTGGGACAGGGTACACCGGGGAGCTGTTTTTT. J is TRBJ2-2 and V is TRBV24-1; 9 bases align to TRBD1. Germline assignment: CDR1 KGHDR and CDR2 SFDVKD. The CDR3 totals 17 residues. With 0 bases clipped from V and 3 bases from J, the junction kept 4 bases outside the gene matches.

The rearrangement links TRBV9 to TRBJ2-7; D gene unclear. The V gene lost 5 bases and the J gene lost 9 bases, with 15 bases spanning the gap. Germline values: CDR1 SGDLS, CDR2 YYNGEE. This CDR3 has 12 amino acids. The CDR3 region is CASREGLGLQYF. The CDR3 DNA reads TGTGCCAGCAGAGAAGGTTTGGGGTTGCAGTACTTC. The entire variable domain, with the rest obtained from reference TRBV9 and TRBJ2-7, is as follows: DSGVTQTPKHLITATGQRVTLRCSPRSGDLSVYWYQQSLDQGLQFLIQYYNGEERAKGNILERFSAQQFPDLHSELNLSSLELGDSALYFCASREGLGLQYFGPGTRLTVT.

The rearrangement uses TRBV20-1 and TRBJ1-5; D ambiguous. V was shortened by 1 base and J by 11 bases, with 15 bases between the two germline ends. The CDR3 is 13 amino acids. Germline values: CDR1 DFQATT, CDR2 SNEGSKA (reference sequence). CDR3 bases: TGCAGTGCTAGAGGTAGCGGGGAAGAGACCCAGCATTTT. Residues: CSARGSGEETQHF.

The J gene is TRBJ2-7, the V gene TRBV15; 9 bases match TRBD1. The germline CDR1 and CDR2 sequences are LNHNV and YYDKDF (reference sequence). With 4 bases clipped from V and 3 bases from J, the junction kept 10 bases outside the gene matches. The CDR3 is 16 amino acids. Here the CDR3 reads CATSTDGTGYGYEQYF. Written as DNA, the CDR3 is TGTGCCACCAGCACCGACGGGACAGGGTACGGCTACGAGCAGTACTTC.

V and J are TRBV20-1 and TRBJ2-7; TRBD2 matches 8 bases. This CDR3 has 12 amino acids. Trimming removed 5 bases from V and 6 bases from J; junction bases left unmatched: 6. The germline V gene encodes CDR1 DFQATT and CDR2 SNEGSKA (reference sequence). The CDR3 loop is CSAVTSASEQYF. For the CDR3, the DNA is TGCAGTGCTGTGACTAGCGCCAGCGAGCAGTACTTC.

With respect to this clonotype: A much larger clone lies one base from this, so it may be a read error. The CDR3 reads CASSGTSGSPGELFF. Written as DNA, the CDR3 is TGTGCCAGTTCCGGGACTAGCGGGAGTCCCGGGGAGCTGTTTTTT. J is TRBJ2-2 and V is TRBV19; TRBD2 agrees at 14 bases. The CDR3 covers 15 residues. V shed 8 bases, J shed 6 bases, and the junction held 5 bases outside the gene matches. Germline CDR1 reads LNHDA; CDR2 reads SQIVND (reference sequence).

This chain joins TRBV10-3 and TRBJ2-7, with D possibly TRBD2 on 6 matching bases. The CDR3 has 15 residues. Trimming shortened V by 4 bases and J by 0 bases, and 13 bases separated the two germline ends. Germline loops: CDR1 ENHRY, CDR2 SYGVKD. DNA of the CDR3: TGTGCCATCAGTGGCGGGACGGACTACTCCTACGAGCAGTACTTC. Translated: CAISGGTDYSYEQYF.

This clonotype was seen a few times. The CDR3: CASTLTRGSSYNEQFF. CDR3 nucleotide sequence: TGCGCCAGCACTCTAACCAGGGGAAGCTCCTACAATGAGCAGTTCTTC. The chain couples TRBV10-2 to TRBJ2-1; tentative D call: TRBD1 (6 bases). The V gene lost 7 bases and the J gene lost 0 bases, with 16 bases spanning the gap. Germline lookup yields CDR1 WSHSY and CDR2 SAAADI. The CDR3 totals 16 residues.

As for this clonotype: One junction end disagrees with the germline gene, perhaps due to a read error. The chain combines TRBV10-3 with TRBJ2-5; 7 bases map to TRBD2. Germline CDR1 is ENHRY and CDR2 is SYGVKD. This CDR3 region has 19 residues. CDR3 DNA: TGTGCCAGCAGTTACAACCCCGGACTAGTTGTTCTTGGCGGAGAGACCCAGTACTTC. This codes for CASSYNPGLVVLGGETQYF.

Regarding this clonotype: A read error is possible here, since a much larger clone lies one base away. The chain joins TRBV19 to TRBJ1-1; unclear D gene. CDR3 length: 15 amino acids. CDR1 is LNHDA and CDR2 is SQIVND in the germline V gene (reference sequence). CDR3 protein: CASGIEGYRNTEAFF. In DNA form, the CDR3 reads TGTGCCAGTGGTATAGAAGGGTATCGGAACACTGAAGCTTTCTTT.

This clonotype was counted at least ten times. The V gene is TRBV29-1, the J gene TRBJ2-5; the D gene is possibly TRBD1 (5 bases). Trimming took 1 base from V and 2 from J, leaving 8 bases between them. CDR1 and CDR2 from the germline V gene are SQVTM and ANQGSEA. This CDR3 comprises 13 residues. CDR3 sequence: CSVEGQSQETQYF. In DNA, the CDR3 is TGCAGCGTTGAAGGACAGAGTCAAGAGACCCAGTACTTC.

This chain uses TRBV4-1 with TRBJ2-5; no clear D. The CDR3 is 14 amino acids. V lost 0 bases, J lost 4 bases, and 9 bases lay in between. Germline V gives CDR1 MGHRA, CDR2 YSYEKL. The CDR3 loop is CASSQETARETQYF. DNA for the CDR3: TGCGCCAGCAGCCAAGAAACAGCAAGAGAGACCCAGTACTTC.

This clonotype was observed at least ten times. The chain carries TRBV7-2 and TRBJ2-7; D not resolved. V dropped 3 bases and J dropped 1 base, with 10 bases sitting between them. The CDR3 has 14 residues. Germline V CDR1 and CDR2: SGHTA, FQGNSA. The DNA for the CDR3 is TGTGCCAGCAGCTTGATGTCTGGTTCCTACGAGCAGTACTTC. Protein product: CASSLMSGSYEQYF.

This rearrangement joins TRBV6-5 to TRBJ2-7; the match to TRBD2 covers 15 bases. Germline CDR1 reads MNHEY; CDR2 reads SVGAGI. Trimming took 0 bases from V and 4 from J; bases not matched to a gene: 4. The CDR3 is 17 residues long. The DNA of the CDR3 is TGTGCCAGCAGTTACTCGAGAGGGACTAGCGGGAGGTACGAGCAGTACTTC. Protein sequence: CASSYSRGTSGRYEQYF.

Remarks on this clonotype: Sequence at one end of the junction differs from germline and may be a read error. V and J are TRBV7-8 and TRBJ2-6; perhaps TRBD2 as D (5 bases). Looked up from germline, CDR1 is SGHVS and CDR2 is FQNEAQ. The CDR3 loop spans 13 amino acids. In DNA form, the CDR3 reads TGTGCCAGCAGCTTAGATGCCGGGAACACTGAAGCTTTC. It is translated as CASSLDAGNTEAF.

On this clonotype: One end of the junction varies from germline; a read error may be responsible. The chain couples TRBV20-1 to TRBJ2-2; 8 bases match TRBD1. The length of the CDR3 is 14 residues. Germline CDR1 and CDR2: DFQATT and SNEGSKA (reference sequence). The CDR3 sequence: CSALPGTGRNEQFF. The CDR3 DNA is TGCAGTGCTCTGCCCGGGACAGGTCGGAATGAGCAGTTTTTT.

Note on this clonotype: This may come from a read error, since a much larger clone is one base off. The V gene is TRBV2, the J gene TRBJ1-2, with a tentative D call TRBD1 (5 bases). Germline V gene lookup returns CDR1 SNHLY and CDR2 FYNNEI. The CDR3 runs 14 residues. V was pared by 2 bases and J by 2 bases, with 9 bases between. CDR3 in DNA: TGTGCCAGCAGTGAATGGGACGCCAACTATGGCTACACCTTC. It specifies CASSEWDANYGYTF.

This clonotype was seen a few times. The J gene is TRBJ2-3, the V gene TRBV14; D may match TRBD1 or TRBD2 (5 bases each). The germline gives CDR1 SGHDN, CDR2 FVKESK. With 5 bases removed from V and 10 bases from J, the gap between germline ends came to 19 bases. The CDR3 has 14 residues. CDR3 sequence (DNA): TGTGCCAGCAGCGTCCCGGGACCATCGGACGCGCAGTATTTT. It codes for CASSVPGPSDAQYF.

In this sample, this clonotype turned up a few times. The chain couples TRBV9 to TRBJ2-7, with 7 positions matching TRBD2. CDR3 length equals 17 residues. Germline V lookup: CDR1 SGDLS, CDR2 YYNGEE. V trimming: 4 bases; J trimming: 2 bases; junction bases outside the gene matches: 15. CDR3 DNA sequence: TGTGCCAGCAGCCTCGCTGATAAGGTGGCGGGGGCCTACGAGCAGTACTTC. It specifies CASSLADKVAGAYEQYF. Filled out from reference TRBV9 and TRBJ2-7, the complete variable domain reads DSGVTQTPKHLITATGQRVTLRCSPRSGDLSVYWYQQSLDQGLQFLIQYYNGEERAKGNILERFSAQQFPDLHSELNLSSLELGDSALYFCASSLADKVAGAYEQYFGPGTRLTVT.